This T cell receptor (beta chain) is drawn from a study of beta chain features in type 1 diabetes. For the study at large: Cell yields, gender and age were comparable in patients and healthy donors. General study results and limits: Naive, central memory and Treg TCRB repertoires appeared more alike in patients than in healthy donors. There was a moderate but significant shortening of TCRB CDR3s in all four CD4+ subsets of Type 1 diabetes patients.

CDR1 is LGHNA, CDR2 YSLEER, per germline. The CDR3 has 13 residues. V lost 0 bases and J 8 bases, leaving 9 bases between the germline ends. Expressed TCRB transcripts were sequenced after all isolated RNA was converted to cDNA. Sequencing was performed with immunoSEQ multiplex PCR; in TCRdb, only in-frame clones are kept and a portion is missing. The sample includes 300,000 to 450,000 clones, 10% to 15% seen only once; the top ten take roughly 0.0097%. About this clone: Its antigen is as yet unknown.

The rearrangement links TRBV4-3 to TRBJ2-3; D remains ambiguous. The sequence was obtained from a young woman with type 1 diabetes. The sample consisted of naive CD4+ T cells from blood. DNA for the CDR3: TGCGCCAGCAGCCAAGATAAACACCCTACGCAGTATTTT. Translating gives CASSQDKHPTQYF.